A single sample gave rise to the 6 T cell receptor beta chains below, sequenced in a study of CD8 T cell repertoires and HIV-1 epitope variants. These TCRs' antigens remain unknown. Clones were read by immunoSEQ multiplex PCR, and TCRdb kept only the in-frame ones, dropping some. The table lists about 5,600 clones, 50% to 75% of them singletons. Specimen: cultured CD8+ T cells derived from PBMCs. These receptors were collected from a male donor with HIV.

The CDR3 sequence is CASSIRGMNTEAFF. The CDR3 DNA sequence: TGTGCCAGTAGTATTCGGGGAATGAACACTGAAGCTTTCTTT. This chain uses TRBV19 with TRBJ1-1; D gene ambiguous. This CDR3 is built from 14 residues. CDR1 LNHDA and CDR2 SQIVND come from the germline V gene (reference sequence). Trimming took 3 bases from V and 0 from J, leaving 8 bases between them.

The chain is built from TRBV14 and TRBJ1-3; tentative D call: TRBD1 (5 bases). CDR1 SGHDN and CDR2 FVKESK come from the germline V gene. This CDR3 comprises 15 residues. With 3 bases removed from V and 0 bases from J, the gap between germline ends came to 9 bases. This CDR3 reads CASSQGRLSGNTIYF. CDR3 nucleotides: TGTGCCAGCAGCCAGGGACGGCTCTCTGGAAACACCATATATTTT.

The chain uses TRBV7-8 and TRBJ2-7; TRBD1 agrees at 10 bases. J was trimmed by 2 bases and V by 4 bases; bases with no gene match: 8. This CDR3 contains 16 residues. The germline V gene encodes CDR1 SGHVS and CDR2 FQNEAQ. The chain's CDR3 is CASSSGTGEEAYEQYF. CDR3 DNA sequence: TGTGCCAGCAGCTCTGGGACAGGGGAGGAGGCCTACGAGCAGTACTTC.

The chain employs TRBV5-1 and TRBJ2-5, with D hard to call. The CDR3 extends over 12 amino acids. Trimming took 3 bases from V and 7 from J, leaving 10 bases between them. Germline-derived CDR1 and CDR2 are SGHRS and YFSETQ. Here the CDR3 reads CASSSSVGTQYF. The DNA for the CDR3 is TGCGCCAGCAGCTCGAGCGTAGGGACCCAGTACTTC.

J is TRBJ2-7 and V is TRBV13; TRBD2 matches at 7 bases. Germline CDR1 PRHDT, CDR2 FYEKMQ (reference sequence). Trimming took 0 bases from V and 4 from J; bases not matched to a gene: 6. The CDR3 has 15 amino acids. The CDR3 DNA is TGTGCCAGCAGCTTAGGGGAGCGGGGTGAATACGAGCAGTACTTC. This encodes CASSLGERGEYEQYF.

This clone has a handful of counts. The V gene is TRBV28, the J gene TRBJ2-1; TRBD1 aligns across 7 bases. This CDR3 spans 14 amino acids. The germline V gene has CDR1 MDHEN and CDR2 SYDVKM. V was clipped by 5 bases and J by 4 bases; unmatched bases: 5. CDR3 sequence reads: CASSAGQAYNEQFF. The CDR3 region has the DNA TGTGCCAGCAGTGCCGGACAGGCTTACAATGAGCAGTTCTTC.